This T cell receptor beta chain emerged from a study of T cells in localized non-small cell lung cancer. Germline V gene sequence: CDR1 LNHDA, CDR2 SQIVND (reference sequence). This CDR3 has 15 amino acids. V dropped 2 bases and J dropped 5 bases, with 14 bases sitting between them. Only in-frame clones appear in the TCRdb table, and some are missing; sequencing was by immunoSEQ multiplex PCR. The sample lists some 1,500 clones, roughly 22% occurring once. The chain links TRBV19 to TRBJ2-3; D call uncertain. This TCR was recovered from a female donor at least 60 years old with stage I squamous cell lung carcinoma. The source was normal lung tissue next to the tumor, collected before any cancer treatment. CDR3 DNA sequence: TGTGCCAGTAGTATAAGTTCGACGGGCAAAGATACGCAGTATTTT. Translation: CASSISSTGKDTQYF.